This TCR beta chain was found in a study of monozygotic twins with cystic fibrosis (dated by TCRdb to the early 2020s). With respect to the entire study: Three micrograms of fragmented DNA went through around 15 PCR cycles to produce barcoded libraries. TCR beta repertoires were compared within and between 16 monozygotic twin pairs with cystic fibrosis so that genetic influence on V and J gene usage could be assessed. Twins were ranked among over a thousand cohort participants for weight-for-height and FEVPerc (FEV1 disease centile) on the day of blood sampling. The cohort included ten female and six male twin pairs, mostly children and adolescents, aged roughly 2.0 to 36.4 years with a median of 9.1 years. Data for three of the twin pairs had been reported earlier in a different context.

The twin pairs came from the European Cystic Fibrosis Twin and Sibling Study Cohort, a cohort that recruited patients from roughly 160 CF clinics across 14 European countries. Zygosity and CFTR genotype were verified in-house, with zygosity tested by multiplex PCR of nine short tandem repeat loci. Peripheral blood was sampled from each twin, and clinical parameters were recorded on the day of blood sampling. Phenol/chloroform extraction was used to isolate genomic DNA from peripheral blood cells, and the DNA was then kept in TE buffer at 4 degrees C. General conclusions and limits of the study: Monozygotic CF twin pairs shared significantly more nucleotide-identical clonotypes within each pair than unrelated CF individuals shared with one another (P = 0.000026, Mann-Whitney). The cohort was small, and the number of shared CDR3s showed no association with age, concordance or disease severity. Simpson clonality was found to be generally low (median approximately 0.0096), suggesting a naive-dominated repertoire, although higher clonality was observed in the most severely affected patients. V gene usage was most similar to the co-twin in 13 of 16 pairs, and J usage was most similar to the co-twin in 8 of 16 pairs, which suggests genetic constraints.

V and J are truncated by 6 bases and 1 base respectively, leaving an intervening sequence of 15 bases. The germline V gene encodes CDR1 SQVTM and CDR2 ANQGSEA. CDR3 length: 14 amino acids, cysteine to phenylalanine. Only the CDR3 portion is preserved as DNA: 42 bases, with reading frame beginning at the first base. TCR beta CDR3 regions were amplified by multiplex PCR using the immunoSEQ immune profiling system, following the manufacturer's instructions. Sequencing was performed on an Illumina NextSeq system. The authors' analysis ran thus. Sequence data were processed on the immunoSEQ Analyzer platform, and clonality was computed as the square root of Simpson's index of productive rearrangements. Similarity in V and J usage was measured by Jensen-Shannon distance, and OLGA was used to compute CDR3 generation probabilities. Shared CDR3 sequences were searched in the immuneACCESS database (August 2020) and in VDJdb (December 2020). This is the immuneACCESS table as TCRdb keeps it, with only in-frame sequences that have V and J called. A part of the clones is gone; compared with another copy, unresolved V genes explain less than half, and the rest is unexplained. V, J and clone size are taken as reported in that table, and D and trimming were inferred from the DNA itself. The sample records around 23,000 clones, around 93% of which are singletons. Jointly, the top ten make up about 0.31% of the sample.

With regard to this clone: This clone's antigen is unknown. No qualities accompany the bases; no much larger clone lies one base away.

This clonotype was sampled from a girl aged 2 to 9 with cystic fibrosis. Sequenced material: blood. The chain is encoded by TRBV29-1 joined to TRBJ1-2; the D gene is not confidently resolved. The CDR3: CSVFEGSLNYGYTF. The bases read TGCAGCGTGTTTGAGGGTTCCCTTAACTATGGCTACACCTTC.